Sequencing of this T cell receptor (beta chain) was carried out in a study of blood T cell repertoires in COVID-19. Study-level information: Italy, Spain and the United States were the sources of the convalescent and acute COVID-19 samples. The analysed material was cDNA or gDNA that came from T cells, B-cell-depleted T cells, or PBMCs.

Seattle participants joined during active infection and were tracked over time. This CDR3 is 12 amino acids long. V lost 4 bases to trimming and J lost 1 base, with 7 bases between them. Germline CDR1 and CDR2: SQVTM and ANQGSEA. The authors' processing: Estimates of nucleated cell counts were drawn from the amplification of reference gene primers. Clones were read by immunoSEQ multiplex PCR, and TCRdb kept only the in-frame ones, dropping some. That table is the source of V, J and clone size, and D and trimming were worked out from the DNA. The sample shows over 70,000 clones, 90% of them seen only once.

This chain uses TRBV29-1 with TRBJ1-1; no firm D call. This clonotype was obtained from a man between 18 and 35 years old with COVID-19, enrolled during active disease. The sequenced material came from peripheral blood. In DNA, the CDR3 is TGCAGCGTTGGCGGTTCGAACACTGAAGCTTTCTTT. Translating gives CSVGGSNTEAFF.